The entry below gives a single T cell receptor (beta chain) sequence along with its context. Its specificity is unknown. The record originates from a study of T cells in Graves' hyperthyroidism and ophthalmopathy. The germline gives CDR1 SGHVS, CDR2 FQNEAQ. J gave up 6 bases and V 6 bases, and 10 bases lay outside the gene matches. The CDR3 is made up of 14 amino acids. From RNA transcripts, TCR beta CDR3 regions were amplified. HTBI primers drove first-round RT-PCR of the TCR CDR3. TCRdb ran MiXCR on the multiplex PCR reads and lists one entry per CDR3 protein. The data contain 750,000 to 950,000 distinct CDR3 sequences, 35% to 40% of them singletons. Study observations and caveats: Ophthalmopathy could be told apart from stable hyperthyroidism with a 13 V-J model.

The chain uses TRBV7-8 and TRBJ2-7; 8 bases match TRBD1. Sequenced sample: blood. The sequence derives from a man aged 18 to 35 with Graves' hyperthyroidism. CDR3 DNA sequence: TGTGCCAGCAGTTACGGCGACAGGGGCGGCGAGCAGTACTTC. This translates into CASSYGDRGGEQYF.